The 18 T cell receptor beta chains presented below share a single source sample, sequenced in a study of OX40 agonist ivuxolimab in advanced cancers. Libraries were prepared by immunoSEQ multiplex PCR; TCRdb keeps only in-frame clonotypes and omits some of them. The data hold around 70,000 clones, with almost 90% observed a single time. Sample: CD4+ or CD8+ T cells sorted from blood, taken in a trial of the OX40 agonist ivuxolimab. These receptors originate from an adult with an advanced solid tumor such as melanoma, head and neck, liver or kidney cancer.

The V gene is TRBV5-4, the J gene TRBJ2-5; D could derive from TRBD1 or TRBD2 (6 bases each). Germline CDR1 reads SGHNT; CDR2 reads YYREEE (reference sequence). This CDR3 comprises 15 residues. V dropped 4 bases and J dropped 5 bases, with 18 bases sitting between them. The CDR3 DNA sequence: TGTGCCAGCAGCCCCGAGCTTGGGGGGCACGAGACCCAGTACTTC. It encodes CASSPELGGHETQYF.

The rearrangement uses TRBV4-1 and TRBJ1-3; TRBD1 is a possible D gene (5 bases). CDR3 length: 17 residues. V lost 4 bases, J lost 0 bases, and 16 bases lay in between. Germline values: CDR1 MGHRA, CDR2 YSYEKL. This chain's CDR3 is CASSPFLRDLSGNTIYF. DNA of the CDR3: TGCGCCAGCAGCCCTTTTCTGCGGGACCTCTCTGGAAACACCATATATTTT.

The rearrangement joins TRBV25-1 to TRBJ1-4; D not resolved. The CDR3 is 17 amino acids. V lost 0 bases and J lost 4, with 15 bases in between. The germline CDR1 and CDR2 sequences are MGHDK and SYGVNS. In nucleotides, the CDR3 is TGTGCCAGCAGTGAATATACTGGAGGGAGCTATAATGAAAAACTGTTTTTT. Residues: CASSEYTGGSYNEKLFF.

The rearrangement joins TRBV10-3 to TRBJ1-5; D call uncertain. V lost 2 bases, J lost 3 bases, and 8 bases lay in between. Looked up from germline, CDR1 is ENHRY and CDR2 is SYGVKD. This CDR3 spans 14 amino acids. The chain's CDR3 is CAISEGRSNQPQHF. The CDR3 DNA sequence: TGTGCCATCAGTGAGGGCCGCTCCAATCAGCCCCAGCATTTT.

J is TRBJ2-5 and V is TRBV5-1; 8 bases are a match to TRBD2. The germline CDR1 and CDR2 sequences are SGHRS and YFSETQ. The trim removed 0 bases at V and 3 bases at J, leaving 4 bases unmatched. This CDR3 spans 15 amino acids. CDR3 amino acids: CASSLVPGGKETQYF. CDR3 sequence (DNA): TGCGCCAGCAGCTTGGTCCCGGGGGGGAAAGAGACCCAGTACTTC.

The CDR3 is CASSMGRVQQGRMNTEAFF. The CDR3 DNA follows: TGTGCCAGTAGTATGGGCCGAGTTCAACAGGGGCGGATGAACACTGAAGCTTTCTTT. This chain connects TRBV19 to TRBJ1-1, with 7 bases aligning to TRBD1. V gave up 3 bases and J gave up 0 bases; unmatched junction bases: 16. Per germline, CDR1 LNHDA and CDR2 SQIVND (reference sequence). The CDR3 is made up of 19 amino acids.

The chain has TRBV28 and TRBJ1-2; a possible D gene is TRBD1 (6 bases). V was trimmed by 6 bases and J by 2 bases, leaving 13 bases between them. This CDR3 region has 14 residues. In germline, CDR1 is MDHEN, CDR2 SYDVKM. CDR3 sequence: CASRFEGENYGYTF. Written as DNA, the CDR3 is TGTGCCAGCAGATTCGAGGGGGAGAACTATGGCTACACCTTC.

This rearrangement joins TRBV7-2 to TRBJ2-1, with TRBD1 as a possible D gene (6 bases). The CDR3 is made up of 11 amino acids. V lost 3 bases and J 15 bases, leaving 12 bases between the germline ends. Germline-derived CDR1 and CDR2 are SGHTA and FQGNSA. This CDR3 is CASSFFGGTFF. The CDR3 DNA reads TGTGCCAGCAGCTTCTTTGGGGGCACGTTCTTC.

This chain connects TRBV4-2 to TRBJ1-2; TRBD1 agrees at 8 bases. Trimming at V came to 2 bases and at J to 4 bases, leaving 12 bases not matched to a gene. From germline, CDR1 is LGHNA and CDR2 YNFKEQ. This CDR3 spans 17 amino acids. The CDR3 sequence: CASSQSTGDPNSYGYTF. CDR3 nucleotides: TGTGCCAGCAGCCAATCGACAGGGGACCCTAACAGCTATGGCTACACCTTC.

The rearrangement uses TRBV14 and TRBJ1-1, with 7 bases fitting TRBD1. CDR3 size: 14 residues. Unmatched junction bases numbered 10, after V lost 2 bases and J lost 10 bases. Germline V gene sequence: CDR1 SGHDN, CDR2 FVKESK. CDR3 sequence reads: CASSQQTGPLGAFF. CDR3 DNA sequence: TGTGCCAGCAGCCAACAGACAGGGCCCCTCGGAGCTTTCTTT.

The chain joins TRBV2 to TRBJ2-7, with TRBD2 matching over 8 bases. Germline lookup yields CDR1 SNHLY and CDR2 FYNNEI. V lost 5 bases to trimming and J lost 2 bases; unmatched junction nucleotides: 5. This CDR3 comprises 14 residues. CDR3 amino acids: CASSSSGGAYEQYF. CDR3 nucleotides: TGTGCCAGCAGTTCGTCGGGAGGGGCCTACGAGCAGTACTTC.

The chain combines TRBV7-3 with TRBJ1-5; D unresolved. The germline V and J ends were trimmed by 1 base and 6 bases, with 7 bases remaining between them. The CDR3 spans 13 residues. The V gene's germline CDR1 is SGHTA and CDR2 FQGTGA. This CDR3 reads CASSLRGGQPQHF. CDR3 in DNA: TGTGCCAGCAGCTTAAGAGGCGGTCAGCCCCAGCATTTT.

J is TRBJ1-1 and V is TRBV27; TRBD1 matches at 11 bases. The CDR3 covers 15 residues. Per germline, CDR1 MNHEY and CDR2 SMNVEV (reference sequence). V lost 6 bases to trimming and J lost 4 bases; unmatched junction nucleotides: 7. Here the CDR3 DNA reads TGTGCCAGCAGACGCACCGGGACAGGGGGCACTGAAGCTTTCTTT. The encoded protein is CASRRTGTGGTEAFF.

The chain links TRBV7-2 to TRBJ1-5; unclear D gene. Looked up from germline, CDR1 is SGHTA and CDR2 is FQGNSA. The ends were cut back, 2 bases at V and 2 bases at J, with 7 bases in the middle. The CDR3 extends over 14 amino acids. CDR3 sequence (DNA): TGTGCCAGCAGCTTAAGGAGCGGCAATCAGCCCCAGCATTTT. Translated, it gives CASSLRSGNQPQHF.

This clone was seen once. The chain joins TRBV5-4 to TRBJ1-2; unclear D gene. V was cut by 1 base and J by 2 bases, with 15 bases left in between. Germline CDR1 SGHNT, CDR2 YYREEE (reference sequence). The CDR3 covers 16 residues. The CDR3 coding sequence is TGTGCCAGCAGCTTGATGGAGACGGGAGCCAACTATGGCTACACCTTC. It encodes CASSLMETGANYGYTF. Based on the CDR3 plus reference TRBV5-4 and TRBJ1-2, the full variable domain is ETGVTQSPTHLIKTRGQQVTLRCSSQSGHNTVSWYQQALGQGPQFIFQYYREEENGRGNFPPRFSGLQFPNYSSELNVNALELDDSALYLCASSLMETGANYGYTFGSGTRLTVV.

A few counts support this clone. This chain uses TRBV7-2 with TRBJ2-3; D tentatively reads TRBD1 or TRBD2 (5 bases each). The CDR3 is made up of 14 amino acids. V was clipped by 6 bases and J by 3 bases, with 13 bases between them. Germline CDR1 SGHTA, CDR2 FQGNSA. The CDR3 nucleotides read TGTGCCAGCAGACCGGGACGGACAACAGATACGCAGTATTTT. Protein product: CASRPGRTTDTQYF.

The rearrangement uses TRBV10-3 and TRBJ2-1; D possibly uses TRBD1 or TRBD2 (6 bases each). Germline V gene lookup returns CDR1 ENHRY and CDR2 SYGVKD. The V and J ends lost 6 bases and 7 bases respectively, with 19 bases between them. This CDR3 is 15 amino acids long. In DNA, the CDR3 is TGTGCCATCAGGGAGGGGCCTCAGGGGATGAATGAGCAGTTCTTC. Its protein product is CAIREGPQGMNEQFF.

V usage is TRBV5-5 and J usage is TRBJ2-7; 13 positions agree with TRBD2. Germline values: CDR1 SGHKS, CDR2 YYEKEE (reference sequence). J gave up 2 bases and V 6 bases, and 11 bases lay outside the gene matches. The CDR3 is 17 amino acids. This CDR3 is CASILLPGTSGTYEQYF. CDR3 DNA: TGTGCCAGCATCTTACTACCCGGGACTAGCGGGACCTACGAGCAGTACTTC.